Below, 20 T cell receptor beta chains from the same sample are listed, as sequenced in a study of T cells in Graves' hyperthyroidism and ophthalmopathy. Amplification targeted TCR beta CDR3 regions from RNA transcripts. First-round RT-PCR of the TCR CDR3 relied on the HTBI primer set. Each CDR3 protein gets one entry after TCRdb re-called the multiplex PCR reads with MiXCR. This table has approximately 740,000 distinct CDR3 sequences, 14% appearing once. The specimen was blood. These TCRs come from a woman under 30 with Graves' hyperthyroidism.

The V gene is TRBV30, the J gene TRBJ2-1, with 10 bases identical to TRBD2. This CDR3 contains 13 residues. Germline CDR1 and CDR2: GTSNPN and SVGIG (reference sequence). V lost 7 bases and J lost 7; bases outside the gene matches: 7. CDR3 DNA sequence: TGTGCCTACTCCGGGACTAGCGTTAATGAGCAGTTCTTC. Its translation: CAYSGTSVNEQFF.

This clonotype was detected many times. The chain links TRBV28 to TRBJ2-3; no firm D call. V shed 6 bases and J shed 3 bases, with 16 bases lying between them. CDR3 length: 15 amino acids. Germline V gives CDR1 MDHEN, CDR2 SYDVKM. As DNA, the CDR3 is TGTGCCAGCAGATCAAAGGATTTGTTGACAGATACGCAGTATTTT. As protein: CASRSKDLLTDTQYF. The variable domain in full, with the rest retrieved from reference TRBV28 and TRBJ2-3, is DVKVTQSSRYLVKRTGEKVFLECVQDMDHENMFWYRQDPGLGLRLIYFSYDVKMKEKGDIPEGYSVSREKKERFSLILESASTNQTSMYLCASRSKDLLTDTQYFGPGTRLTVL.

The sample holds a few counts of this clonotype. V and J are TRBV27 and TRBJ2-1; D perhaps matches TRBD2 (5 bases). V dropped 7 bases and J dropped 1 base, with 11 bases sitting between them. Germline V gives CDR1 MNHEY, CDR2 SMNVEV (reference sequence). The CDR3 sequence is 14 residues long. The CDR3 nucleotides are TGTGCCAGCACCCCCCGGGGTTCCTACAATGAGCAGTTCTTC. Amino acids: CASTPRGSYNEQFF.

This rearrangement joins TRBV14 to TRBJ1-2; D not certain. This CDR3 is built from 13 residues. V was shortened by 0 bases and J by 8 bases, with 10 bases between the two germline ends. Germline V CDR1 and CDR2: SGHDN, FVKESK. CDR3 amino acids: CASSQELGSGYTF. The CDR3 DNA reads as TGTGCCAGCAGCCAAGAACTGGGTTCCGGCTACACCTTC.

This clonotype came up many times. In nucleotides, the CDR3 is TGTGCCAGCACCACCAAGGGGGGCACTGAAGCTTTCTTT. Translating it yields CASTTKGGTEAFF. This chain connects TRBV7-9 to TRBJ1-1, with D perhaps TRBD1 (6 bases). The germline V gene has CDR1 SEHNR and CDR2 FQNEAQ (reference sequence). Trimming stripped 7 bases from V and 4 bases from J, with 13 bases between. CDR3 size: 13 residues.

This clonotype was found a few times. The J gene is TRBJ1-2, the V gene TRBV24-1; D not resolved. This CDR3 has 14 residues. Germline CDR1 reads KGHDR; CDR2 reads SFDVKD. V shed 3 bases and J shed 5 bases, with 12 bases lying between them. CDR3 sequence (DNA): TGTGCCACCAGTGATCCCTCAGCCCTTTATGGCTACACCTTC. It codes for CATSDPSALYGYTF.

J is TRBJ1-4 and V is TRBV28; D perhaps matches TRBD1 (5 bases). The V end was cut by 6 bases, the J end by 10 bases, with 21 bases between. Germline assignment: CDR1 MDHEN and CDR2 SYDVKM. The CDR3 is made up of 15 amino acids. As DNA, the CDR3 is TGTGCCAGCAGCTCACCGGGGACGTCGACGGGAAAACTGTTTTTT. It encodes CASSSPGTSTGKLFF. Together with reference TRBV28 and TRBJ1-4, the CDR3 gives the full variable domain: DVKVTQSSRYLVKRTGEKVFLECVQDMDHENMFWYRQDPGLGLRLIYFSYDVKMKEKGDIPEGYSVSREKKERFSLILESASTNQTSMYLCASSSPGTSTGKLFFGSGTQLSVL.

This clonotype was seen ten or more times. V usage is TRBV18 and J usage is TRBJ2-5, with TRBD1 identical over 7 bases. The CDR3 is 14 residues long. The germline V gene encodes CDR1 KGHSH and CDR2 LQKENI. V dropped 2 bases and J dropped 5; count of bases not matched to a gene: 5. The CDR3 loop reads CASSPDRVRETQYF. CDR3 DNA sequence: TGTGCCAGCTCACCAGACAGGGTACGGGAGACCCAGTACTTC.

V gene TRBV29-1 combines with J gene TRBJ2-7, with 7 positions matching TRBD1. Germline CDR1 reads SQVTM; CDR2 reads ANQGSEA. This CDR3 is built from 12 residues. Losses at the gene ends were 7 bases for V and 6 bases for J; bases not matched to a gene: 9. CDR3 DNA: TGCAGCGCCCGACAGGGAATGGGCGAGCAGTACTTC. Translation gives CSARQGMGEQYF.

The genes are TRBV6-1 and TRBJ2-7; D might be TRBD1 (6 bases). The germline CDR1 and CDR2 sequences are MNHNS and SASEGT. This CDR3 has 17 residues. Trimming stripped 6 bases from V and 5 bases from J, with 26 bases between. The CDR3 region is CASSLIVTYRDKNEQYF. The CDR3 bases are TGTGCCAGCAGCCTTATCGTGACCTACCGGGACAAAAACGAGCAGTACTTC.

This clonotype was recorded a few times. V and J are TRBV9 and TRBJ2-7; a weak D match, TRBD1 (6 bases). The length of the CDR3 is 14 residues. Trimming removed 0 bases from V and 6 bases from J, with 13 bases in between. Per the germline V gene, CDR1 is SGDLS and CDR2 is YYNGEE. In DNA form, the CDR3 reads TGTGCCAGCAGCGTAGCTACAGGGAAAGGCGAGCAGTACTTC. Translation gives CASSVATGKGEQYF.

This clonotype has a count of ten or more. The chain employs TRBV12-3 or TRBV12-4 and TRBJ1-1, with TRBD1 as a possible D gene (6 bases). The germline V and J ends were trimmed by 6 bases and 8 bases, with 13 bases remaining between them. The CDR3 is 12 amino acids. CDR3 sequence reads: CASRPTGTEAFF. CDR3 in DNA: TGTGCCAGCAGACCCACAGGGACAGAAGCTTTCTTT.

This clonotype was counted only a few times. V and J are TRBV2 and TRBJ1-1; the match to TRBD1 covers 8 bases. V lost 7 bases and J lost 10; bases outside the gene matches: 11. In germline, CDR1 is SNHLY, CDR2 FYNNEI. The CDR3 sequence is 13 residues long. CDR3 nucleotides: TGTGCCAGCATCTCGGGACAGGCTTGGACAGCTTTCTTT. As protein: CASISGQAWTAFF.

The CDR3 nucleotides read TGTGCCAGCAGTTCACGGTTGAGGGGAATGAACACTGAAGCTTTCTTT. Translated, it gives CASSSRLRGMNTEAFF. The chain has TRBV6-2 or TRBV6-3 and TRBJ1-1; D may be TRBD1 (5 bases). The V end lost 4 bases, the J end lost 0 bases, and 15 bases lay between the germline ends. There are 16 residues in the CDR3. Germline loops: CDR1 MNHEY, CDR2 SVGEGT.

Many counts were recorded for this clonotype. The chain combines TRBV2 with TRBJ1-1; D gene ambiguous. V gave up 11 bases and J gave up 0 bases, with 10 bases separating them. There are 12 residues in the CDR3. In germline, CDR1 is SNHLY, CDR2 FYNNEI. The CDR3: CASTGLNTEAFF. The CDR3 bases are TGTGCCTCTACGGGCCTGAACACTGAAGCTTTCTTT.

The J gene is TRBJ2-5, the V gene TRBV11-2; TRBD1 matches 7 bases. V shed 2 bases, J shed 5 bases, and the junction held 8 bases outside the gene matches. CDR1 is SGHAT and CDR2 is FQNNGV in the germline V gene. CDR3 size: 15 residues. In nucleotides, the CDR3 is TGTGCCAGCAGCTTATATAGGGGGCGCTGGGAGACCCAGTACTTC. The encoded protein is CASSLYRGRWETQYF.

At least ten counts were recorded for this clonotype. The genes are TRBV27 and TRBJ1-5; 7 bases agree with TRBD1. Trimming cost V 5 bases and J 6 bases; bases outside gene matches: 10. CDR1 MNHEY and CDR2 SMNVEV come from the germline V gene (reference sequence). The CDR3 loop spans 15 amino acids. The CDR3 reads CASSPGTVRRQPQHF. The CDR3 DNA reads as TGTGCCAGCAGTCCGGGGACAGTTAGACGTCAGCCCCAGCATTTT.

The chain is built from TRBV2 and TRBJ2-1; D is ambiguous. Germline lookup yields CDR1 SNHLY and CDR2 FYNNEI. The CDR3 loop spans 11 amino acids. V was shortened by 7 bases and J by 6 bases, with 7 bases between the two germline ends. CDR3 in amino acids: CASTQINEQFF. Here the CDR3 DNA reads TGTGCCAGCACTCAAATCAATGAGCAGTTCTTC.

This clonotype showed up many times. J is TRBJ2-1 and V is TRBV6-2 or TRBV6-3; 13 bases align to TRBD2. The CDR3 contains 19 residues. Germline V gives CDR1 MNHEY, CDR2 SVGEGT. The V and J ends lost 6 bases and 1 base, in that order; junction bases with no gene match: 12. The CDR3 nucleotides read TGTGCCAGCAGAGGGACTAGCGGGACATCCTCGGGGTCCTACAATGAGCAGTTCTTC. Translation gives CASRGTSGTSSGSYNEQFF.

This clonotype was picked up many times. CDR3 loop: CARDRGSTDTQYF. In DNA form, the CDR3 reads TGTGCCAGAGACAGGGGTAGCACAGATACGCAGTATTTT. The chain combines TRBV2 with TRBJ2-3, with 8 bases that match TRBD1. The CDR3 extends over 13 amino acids. From germline, CDR1 is SNHLY and CDR2 FYNNEI. The V and J ends lost 9 bases and 0 bases, in that order; junction bases with no gene match: 2.